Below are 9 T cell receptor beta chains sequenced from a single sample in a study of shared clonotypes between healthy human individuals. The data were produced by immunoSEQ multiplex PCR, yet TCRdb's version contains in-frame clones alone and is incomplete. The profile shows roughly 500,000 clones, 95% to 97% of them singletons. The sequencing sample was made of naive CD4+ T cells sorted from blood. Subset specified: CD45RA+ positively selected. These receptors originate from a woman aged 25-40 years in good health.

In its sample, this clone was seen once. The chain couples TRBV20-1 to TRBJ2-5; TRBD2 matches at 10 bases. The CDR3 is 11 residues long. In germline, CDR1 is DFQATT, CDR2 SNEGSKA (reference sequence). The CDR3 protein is CIPTSGETQYF. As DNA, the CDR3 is TGCATCCCGACTAGCGGGGAGACCCAGTACTTC.

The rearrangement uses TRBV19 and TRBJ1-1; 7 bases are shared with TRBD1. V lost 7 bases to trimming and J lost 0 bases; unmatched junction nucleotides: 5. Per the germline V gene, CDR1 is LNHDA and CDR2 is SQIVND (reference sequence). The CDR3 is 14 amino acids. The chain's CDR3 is CASKRDSMNTEAFF. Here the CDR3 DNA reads TGTGCCAGTAAAAGGGACAGTATGAACACTGAAGCTTTCTTT.

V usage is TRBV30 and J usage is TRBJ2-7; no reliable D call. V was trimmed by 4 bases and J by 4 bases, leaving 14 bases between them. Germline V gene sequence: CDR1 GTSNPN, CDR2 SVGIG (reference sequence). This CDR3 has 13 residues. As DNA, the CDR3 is TGTGCCTGGAAGAGAGACTCCTTGTACGAGCAGTACTTC. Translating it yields CAWKRDSLYEQYF.

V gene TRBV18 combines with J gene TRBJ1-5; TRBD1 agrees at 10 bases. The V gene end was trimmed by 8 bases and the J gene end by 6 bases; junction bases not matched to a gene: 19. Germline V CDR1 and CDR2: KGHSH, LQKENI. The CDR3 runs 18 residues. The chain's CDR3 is CASSALDRGRRLGQPQHF. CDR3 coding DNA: TGTGCCAGCAGTGCCCTTGACAGGGGGCGTAGATTGGGTCAGCCCCAGCATTTT.

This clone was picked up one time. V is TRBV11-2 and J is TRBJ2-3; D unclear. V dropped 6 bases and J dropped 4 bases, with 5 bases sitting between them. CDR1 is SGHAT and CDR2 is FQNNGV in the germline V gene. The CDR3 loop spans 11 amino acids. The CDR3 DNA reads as TGTGCCAGCAGTAGGGCAGATACGCAGTATTTT. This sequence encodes CASSRADTQYF.

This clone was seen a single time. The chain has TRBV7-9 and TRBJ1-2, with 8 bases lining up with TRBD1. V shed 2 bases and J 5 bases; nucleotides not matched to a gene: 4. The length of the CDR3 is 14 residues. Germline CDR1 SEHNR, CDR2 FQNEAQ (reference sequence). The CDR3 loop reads CASSLPGQEYGYTF. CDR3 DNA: TGTGCCAGCAGCTTACCGGGACAGGAATATGGCTACACCTTC. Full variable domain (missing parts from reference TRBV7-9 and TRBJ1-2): DTGVSQNPRHKITKRGQNVTFRCDPISEHNRLYWYRQTLGQGPEFLTYFQNEAQLEKSRLLSDRFSAERPKGSFSTLEIQRTEQGDSAMYLCASSLPGQEYGYTFGSGTRLTVV.

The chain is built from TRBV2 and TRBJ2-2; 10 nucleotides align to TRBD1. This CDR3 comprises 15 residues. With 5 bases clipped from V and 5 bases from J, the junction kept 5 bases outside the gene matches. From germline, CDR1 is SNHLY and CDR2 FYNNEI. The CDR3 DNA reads TGTGCCAGCAGTAGCAGACAGGGGGCAACCGGGGAGCTGTTTTTT. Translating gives CASSSRQGATGELFF.

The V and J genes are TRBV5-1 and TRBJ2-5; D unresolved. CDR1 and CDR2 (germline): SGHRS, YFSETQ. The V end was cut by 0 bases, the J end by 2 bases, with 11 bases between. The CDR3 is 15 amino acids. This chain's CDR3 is CASSLAAKLQETQYF. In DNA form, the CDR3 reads TGCGCCAGCAGCTTGGCCGCAAAACTACAAGAGACCCAGTACTTC.

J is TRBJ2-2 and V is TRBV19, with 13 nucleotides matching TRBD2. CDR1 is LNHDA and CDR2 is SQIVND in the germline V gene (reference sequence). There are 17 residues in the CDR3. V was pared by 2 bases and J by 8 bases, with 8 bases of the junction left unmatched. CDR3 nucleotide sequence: TGTGCCAGTAGTATACGGACTAGCGGGAGTGTCGTGGGGGAGCTGTTTTTT. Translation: CASSIRTSGSVVGELFF.